The 22 T cell receptor beta chains in this list originate from one sample, sequenced in a study of cytomegalovirus exposure and HLA in healthy donors. Primers for the PCR totalled 60 Vbeta and 13 Jbeta. The method was immunoSEQ multiplex PCR; TCRdb's version includes in-frame clones alone and lacks a portion of them. The sample holds about 120,000 clones, approximately 80% seen once. Sequenced input: PBMCs. All receptors derive from a human donor in good health.

This chain joins TRBV5-1 and TRBJ2-1, with 10 bases matching TRBD1. CDR3 length equals 15 residues. CDR1 and CDR2 (germline): SGHRS, YFSETQ. V trimming: 7 bases; J trimming: 8 bases; junction bases outside the gene matches: 12. CDR3 DNA sequence: TGCGCCAGCCGCAGCCCGGACAGGGGGTTGGATGAGCAGTTCTTC. Protein sequence: CASRSPDRGLDEQFF.

This CDR3 reads CASSRSFNEKLFF. CDR3 bases: TGTGCCAGCAGCAGGAGTTTTAATGAAAAACTGTTTTTT. The genes are TRBV5-6 and TRBJ1-4, with D hard to call. CDR3 size: 13 residues. Germline lookup yields CDR1 SGHDT and CDR2 YYEEEE. Trimming left V 4 bases short and J 4 bases short, with 8 bases between.

This clone was counted a single time. The chain recombines TRBV7-2 with TRBJ2-7; 10 bases match TRBD2. This CDR3 comprises 15 residues. The junction had 7 bases not matched to a gene; V was cut back by 5 bases and J by 3 bases. CDR1 and CDR2 (germline): SGHTA, FQGNSA. CDR3 sequence (DNA): TGTGCCAGCAGCCCAGACAGCGGGGGGGACTACGAGCAGTACTTC. It encodes CASSPDSGGDYEQYF.

The chain joins TRBV4-1 to TRBJ1-2, with TRBD1 matching 7 bases. J gave up 8 bases and V 4 bases, and 13 bases lay outside the gene matches. Per the germline V gene, CDR1 is MGHRA and CDR2 is YSYEKL. The CDR3 runs to 15 residues. The CDR3 protein is CASSRPGTEEGGYTF. For the CDR3, the DNA is TGCGCCAGCAGCCGTCCTGGGACAGAGGAGGGCGGCTACACCTTC.

The chain combines TRBV27 with TRBJ2-5; a weak D match, TRBD2 (6 bases). The CDR3 is 14 amino acids. Between the trimmed V and J ends, which lost 3 bases and 2 bases, there was a span of 10 bases. Germline V gene lookup returns CDR1 MNHEY and CDR2 SMNVEV (reference sequence). Here the CDR3 reads CASSFRRGQETQYF. In nucleotides, the CDR3 is TGTGCCAGCAGTTTTAGGCGGGGACAAGAGACCCAGTACTTC.

The rearrangement uses TRBV12-2 and TRBJ2-3; TRBD1 is the table's D call, not checked against the DNA. TRBV12-2 represents a pseudogene. This CDR3 spans 15 amino acids. The CDR3 is CASRLGVGVLTTQYF. In nucleotides, the CDR3 is TGTGCAAGTCGCTTAGGGGTAGGGGTCCTCACTACGCAGTATTTT.

This chain connects TRBV2 to TRBJ1-6; tentatively, D is TRBD1 (6 bases). V lost 1 base to trimming and J lost 0 bases, with 10 bases between them. Germline CDR1 is SNHLY and CDR2 is FYNNEI. This CDR3 is 17 amino acids long. CDR3 in amino acids: CASSEGDTSSYNSPLHF. DNA for the CDR3: TGTGCCAGCAGTGAAGGGGACACGAGCTCCTATAATTCACCCCTCCACTTT.

Concerning this clone: An end of the junction does not agree with germline; a read error may underlie this. The rearrangement links TRBV7-7 to TRBJ2-5; 10 nucleotides match TRBD1. Germline V gene lookup returns CDR1 SSHAT and CDR2 FNYEAQ (reference sequence). The CDR3 loop spans 17 amino acids. The CDR3 sequence is CASSLGGVRTGGETQYF. CDR3 sequence (DNA): TGTGCTAGCAGCTTAGGTGGCGTAAGGACAGGGGGAGAGACCCAGTACTTC.

This chain uses TRBV15 with TRBJ2-1; 9 positions match TRBD2. The CDR3 loop spans 16 amino acids. The ends lost 0 bases at V and 6 bases at J; junction bases unmatched: 6. Per the germline V gene, CDR1 is LNHNV and CDR2 is YYDKDF (reference sequence). CDR3 residues: CATSRDFGGGANEQFF. DNA of the CDR3: TGTGCCACCAGCAGAGACTTTGGCGGGGGGGCCAATGAGCAGTTCTTC.

The V call is TRBV27, the J call TRBJ1-2; 8 bases align to TRBD1. Germline lookup yields CDR1 MNHEY and CDR2 SMNVEV (reference sequence). Trimming removed 2 bases from V and 3 bases from J; junction bases left unmatched: 11. The CDR3 extends over 17 amino acids. This chain's CDR3 is CASSLKRIQGGDYGYTF. DNA for the CDR3: TGTGCCAGCAGTTTAAAACGCATACAGGGGGGAGACTATGGCTACACCTTC.

This chain links TRBV2 with TRBJ2-5; a possible D gene is TRBD1 (5 bases). V lost 10 bases to trimming and J lost 1 base, with 10 bases between them. This CDR3 has 12 residues. CDR1 is SNHLY and CDR2 is FYNNEI in the germline V gene. Written as DNA, the CDR3 is TGTGCCACCCCGGACACCCAAGAGACCCAGTACTTC. Translating gives CATPDTQETQYF.

The chain has TRBV7-3 and TRBJ2-2, with 10 bases that match TRBD1. Unmatched junction bases numbered 11, after V lost 6 bases and J lost 4 bases. CDR1 is SGHTA and CDR2 is FQGTGA in the germline V gene. This CDR3 has 17 residues. The CDR3 DNA reads TGTGCCAGCAGGATCCAAGCCGGGACAGGGGTCACCGGGGAGCTGTTTTTT. The encoded protein is CASRIQAGTGVTGELFF.

The chain combines TRBV4-2 with TRBJ2-7, with 11 bases aligning to TRBD2. Germline CDR1 is LGHNA and CDR2 is YNFKEQ. The CDR3 covers 14 residues. The ends lost 6 bases at V and 4 bases at J; junction bases unmatched: 5. CDR3 in DNA: TGTGCCAGCAGACCGGGACTAGCGGATTACGAGCAGTACTTC. It translates to CASRPGLADYEQYF.

J is TRBJ2-7 and V is TRBV9; 10 bases map to TRBD1. The CDR3 totals 16 residues. Trimming removed 3 bases from V and 3 bases from J; junction bases left unmatched: 9. Germline assignment: CDR1 SGDLS and CDR2 YYNGEE. The CDR3 coding sequence is TGTGCCAGCAGCGGGGGACAGGGGAGGGCAATCTACGAGCAGTACTTC. It translates to CASSGGQGRAIYEQYF.

The chain links TRBV7-2 to TRBJ2-4; 11 nucleotides match TRBD2. V was pared by 1 base and J by 8 bases, with 13 bases of the junction left unmatched. The germline CDR1 and CDR2 sequences are SGHTA and FQGNSA. CDR3 length: 18 amino acids. This chain's CDR3 is CASSLEGGLAGGLYIQYF. The DNA of the CDR3 is TGTGCCAGCAGCTTAGAGGGGGGGCTAGCGGGGGGTTTATACATTCAGTACTTC.

The chain uses TRBV19 and TRBJ1-2; no definite D call. The germline V gene has CDR1 LNHDA and CDR2 SQIVND (reference sequence). Trimming stripped 7 bases from V and 5 bases from J, with 11 bases between. This CDR3 is built from 12 residues. The CDR3 DNA reads as TGTGCCAGTACTACGGGGTATTATGGCTACACCTTC. Translating it yields CASTTGYYGYTF.

This chain links TRBV9 with TRBJ1-2; D might be TRBD1 (6 bases). CDR1 and CDR2 (germline): SGDLS, YYNGEE. The CDR3 runs 16 residues. The V and J ends lost 1 base and 6 bases respectively, with 19 bases between them. CDR3 sequence: CASSVHKTGTTDGYTF. The CDR3 nucleotides read TGTGCCAGCAGCGTACATAAAACCGGGACAACCGATGGCTACACCTTC.

This clone came up a few times. The rearrangement joins TRBV5-4 to TRBJ2-3; 8 nucleotides align to TRBD1. The germline gives CDR1 SGHNT, CDR2 YYREEE (reference sequence). The CDR3 loop spans 15 amino acids. Trimming removed 0 bases from V and 3 bases from J; junction bases left unmatched: 3. CDR3 amino acids: CASSLDRGYTDTQYF. CDR3 bases: TGTGCCAGCAGCTTGGACAGGGGGTATACAGATACGCAGTATTTT.

V and J are TRBV19 and TRBJ1-5; D is possibly TRBD1 (6 bases). From germline, CDR1 is LNHDA and CDR2 SQIVND (reference sequence). The length of the CDR3 is 15 residues. With 8 bases removed from V and 7 bases from J, the gap between germline ends came to 21 bases. The CDR3 loop reads CASVLESTGEQPQHF. The CDR3 nucleotides are TGTGCCAGTGTACTCGAATCGACAGGAGAGCAGCCCCAGCATTTT.

This sequence joins TRBV7-9 and TRBJ2-3, with TRBD1 as a possible D gene (6 bases). Germline CDR1 and CDR2: SEHNR and FQNEAQ (reference sequence). This CDR3 spans 13 amino acids. Trimming stripped 5 bases from V and 4 bases from J, with 10 bases between. In nucleotides, the CDR3 is TGTGCCAGCAGCATGGGGGCATCAGATACGCAGTATTTT. This translates into CASSMGASDTQYF.

CDR3 DNA sequence: TGTGCCAGCGGGAGATACGATACGCAGTATTTT. This gives the protein CASGRYDTQYF. The chain links TRBV5-5 to TRBJ2-3; tentatively, D is TRBD2 (5 bases). Germline CDR1 reads SGHKS; CDR2 reads YYEKEE (reference sequence). This CDR3 spans 11 amino acids. The ends were cut back, 7 bases at V and 6 bases at J, with 9 bases in the middle.

The chain carries TRBV2 and TRBJ2-7; 11 nucleotides align to TRBD1. Germline CDR1 SNHLY, CDR2 FYNNEI. CDR3 size: 19 residues. V shed 3 bases, J shed 3 bases, and the junction held 16 bases outside the gene matches. The chain's CDR3 is CASSDTWGQGGRGVYEQYF. DNA for the CDR3: TGTGCCAGCAGTGATACGTGGGGACAGGGGGGCCGAGGGGTCTACGAGCAGTACTTC.